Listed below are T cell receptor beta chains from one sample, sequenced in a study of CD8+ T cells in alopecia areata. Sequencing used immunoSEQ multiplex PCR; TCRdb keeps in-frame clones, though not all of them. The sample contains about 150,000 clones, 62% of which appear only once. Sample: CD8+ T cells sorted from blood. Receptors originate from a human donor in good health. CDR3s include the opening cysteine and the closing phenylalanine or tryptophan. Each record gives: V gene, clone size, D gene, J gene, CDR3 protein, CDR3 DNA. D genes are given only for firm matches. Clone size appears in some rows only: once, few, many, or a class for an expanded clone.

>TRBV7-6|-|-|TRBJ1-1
CASSNLPQNTEAFF
TGTGCCAGCAGCAACCTCCCTCAGAACACTGAAGCTTTCTTT
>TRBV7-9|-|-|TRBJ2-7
CASSLQDTYEQYF
TGTGCCAGCAGCTTACAGGACACCTACGAGCAGTACTTC
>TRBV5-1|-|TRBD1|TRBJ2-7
CASSWEGQGKNEQYF
TGCGCCAGCAGCTGGGAGGGACAGGGGAAGAACGAGCAGTACTTC
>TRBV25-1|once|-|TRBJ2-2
CASSGLSLGELFF
TGTGCCAGCAGTGGTTTATCACTCGGGGAGCTGTTTTTT
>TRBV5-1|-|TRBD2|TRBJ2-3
CASSLELLAAHFTDTQYF
TGCGCCAGCAGCTTGGAGCTTCTAGCGGCACATTTCACAGATACGCAGTATTTT
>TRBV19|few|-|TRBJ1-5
CASSKAGQPQHF
TGTGCCAGTAGTAAGGCGGGTCAGCCCCAGCATTTT
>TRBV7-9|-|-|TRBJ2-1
CASRDASYNEQFF
TGTGCCAGCAGGGACGCTTCCTACAATGAGCAGTTCTTC
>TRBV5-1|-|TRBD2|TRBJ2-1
CASSYRTSGIDEQFF
TGCGCCAGCAGCTACAGGACTAGCGGGATCGATGAGCAGTTCTTC
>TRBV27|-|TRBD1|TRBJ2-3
CASSSGGRTDTQYF
TGTGCCAGCAGTTCAGGGGGCCGCACAGATACGCAGTATTTT
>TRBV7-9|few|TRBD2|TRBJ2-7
CAGAREGSYEQYF
TGTGCAGGGGCGCGGGAGGGTTCCTACGAGCAGTACTTC
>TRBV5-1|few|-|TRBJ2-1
CASSPTRQEQFF
TGCGCCAGCAGCCCAACTCGCCAGGAGCAGTTCTTC
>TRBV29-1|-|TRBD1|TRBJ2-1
CSAHRGSYNEQFF
TGCAGCGCCCACAGGGGGTCCTACAATGAGCAGTTCTTC
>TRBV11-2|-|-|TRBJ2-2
CASSSNTGELFF
TGTGCCAGCAGCTCCAACACCGGGGAGCTGTTTTTT
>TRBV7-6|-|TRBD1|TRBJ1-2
CASSLAPDRADTF
TGTGCCAGCAGCTTAGCCCCGGACAGGGCGGACACCTTC
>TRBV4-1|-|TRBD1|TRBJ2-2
CASSQGTAGELFF
TGCGCCAGCAGCCAGGGGACAGCCGGGGAGCTGTTTTTT
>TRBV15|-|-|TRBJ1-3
CATSRDAGMNTIYF
TGTGCCACCAGCAGGGACGCCGGTATGAACACCATATATTTT
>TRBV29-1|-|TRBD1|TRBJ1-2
CSVGPGQGDVYGYTF
TGCAGCGTTGGCCCCGGACAGGGCGACGTCTATGGCTACACCTTC
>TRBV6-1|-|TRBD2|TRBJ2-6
CASSVAGGRSSGANVLTF
TGTGCCAGCAGTGTAGCGGGAGGAAGGAGCTCTGGGGCCAACGTCCTGACTTTC
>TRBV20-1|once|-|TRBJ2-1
CSAMFAEQFF
TGCAGTGCTATGTTCGCGGAGCAGTTCTTC
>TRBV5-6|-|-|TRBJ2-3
CASSLGAGLSADTQYF
TGTGCCAGCAGCTTGGGAGCGGGCCTATCCGCAGATACGCAGTATTTT
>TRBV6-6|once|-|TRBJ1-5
CASKGSDSNQPQHF
TGTGCCAGCAAAGGGTCGGATAGCAATCAGCCCCAGCATTTT
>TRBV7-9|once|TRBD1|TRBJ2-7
CASSSPPGQGVHEQYF
TGTGCCAGCAGCTCACCACCGGGACAGGGTGTTCACGAGCAGTACTTC
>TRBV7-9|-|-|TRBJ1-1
CASSQGNTEAFF
TGTGCCAGCAGCCAAGGGAACACTGAAGCTTTCTTT
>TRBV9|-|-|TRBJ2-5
CASSDRDETQYF
TGTGCCAGCAGCGACAGGGATGAGACCCAGTACTTC
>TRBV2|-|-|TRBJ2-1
CASSVVRSGEYNEQFF
TGTGCCAGCAGTGTTGTCCGGTCAGGCGAATACAATGAGCAGTTCTTC
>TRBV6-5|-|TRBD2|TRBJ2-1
CASSPTSGLFTEQFF
TGTGCCAGCAGTCCGACTAGCGGGCTCTTTACGGAGCAGTTCTTC
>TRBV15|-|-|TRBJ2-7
CATSRDRPSYEQYF
TGTGCCACCAGCAGAGACAGGCCCTCCTACGAGCAGTACTTC
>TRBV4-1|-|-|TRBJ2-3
CASSQEGGPLPEYF
TGCGCCAGCAGCCAAGAGGGTGGGCCTCTCCCCGAGTATTTT
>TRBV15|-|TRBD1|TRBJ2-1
CATSRGGQGHYNEQFF
TGTGCCACCAGCAGAGGGGGACAGGGCCACTACAATGAGCAGTTCTTC
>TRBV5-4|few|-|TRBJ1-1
CASSLSNTEAFF
TGTGCCAGCAGCCTTAGTAACACTGAAGCTTTCTTT
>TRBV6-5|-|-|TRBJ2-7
CASSYRGNEQYF
TGTGCCAGCAGTTACAGAGGTAACGAGCAGTACTTC
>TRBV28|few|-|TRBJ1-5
CASRSKWQTEPQHF
TGTGCCAGCAGGTCCAAGTGGCAGACAGAGCCCCAGCATTTT
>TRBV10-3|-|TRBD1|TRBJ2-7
CAISPGQGYEQYF
TGTGCCATCAGCCCGGGACAGGGCTACGAGCAGTACTTC
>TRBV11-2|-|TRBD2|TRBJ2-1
CASSLGLHEQFF
TGTGCCAGCAGCTTGGGACTACACGAGCAGTTCTTC
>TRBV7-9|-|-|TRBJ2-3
CASSFGTEGDTQYF
TGTGCCAGCAGCTTCGGGACGGAGGGAGATACGCAGTATTTT
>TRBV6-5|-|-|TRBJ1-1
CASSYGVGTEAFF
TGTGCCAGCAGTTATGGGGTGGGGACTGAAGCTTTCTTT
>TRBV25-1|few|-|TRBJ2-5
CASSARLGETQYF
TGTGCCAGCAGTGCACGACTTGGGGAGACCCAGTACTTC
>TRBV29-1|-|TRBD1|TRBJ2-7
CSVGARGHEQYF
TGCAGCGTTGGGGCCAGGGGGCACGAGCAGTACTTC
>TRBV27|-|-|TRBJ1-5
CASSLSSQNQPQHF
TGTGCCAGCAGTTTATCGTCCCAAAATCAGCCCCAGCATTTT
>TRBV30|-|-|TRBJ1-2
CAWRVGAANYGYTF
TGTGCCTGGAGGGTAGGCGCAGCTAACTATGGCTACACCTTC
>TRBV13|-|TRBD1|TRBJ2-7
CASSSTGTDYEQYF
TGTGCCAGCAGCTCGACCGGGACAGACTACGAGCAGTACTTC
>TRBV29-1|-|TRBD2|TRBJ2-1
CSAGLAGGPSREQFF
TGCAGCGCCGGACTAGCGGGAGGGCCCTCAAGAGAGCAGTTCTTC
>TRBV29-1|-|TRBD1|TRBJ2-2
CSVADRVYTGELFF
TGCAGCGTTGCCGACAGGGTATACACCGGGGAGCTGTTTTTT
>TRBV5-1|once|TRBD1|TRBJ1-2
CASSLGDSNYGYTF
TGCGCCAGCAGCTTGGGGGACAGCAACTATGGCTACACCTTC
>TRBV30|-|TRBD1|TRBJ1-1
CAWDQGQGEGAFF
TGTGCCTGGGACCAAGGACAGGGAGAGGGAGCTTTCTTT
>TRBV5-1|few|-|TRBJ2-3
CASSLVSISRGSGSTDTQYF
TGCGCCAGCAGCTTGGTTAGCATTTCAAGAGGGAGCGGGAGCACAGATACGCAGTATTTT
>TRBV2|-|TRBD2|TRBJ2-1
CASSGLAGDDEQFF
TGTGCCAGCAGTGGACTAGCGGGAGATGATGAGCAGTTCTTC
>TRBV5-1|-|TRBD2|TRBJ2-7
CASSSRTRGYEQYF
TGCGCCAGCAGTTCTCGGACTAGAGGCTACGAGCAGTACTTC
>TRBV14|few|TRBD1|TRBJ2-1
CASSQGWDSSYNEQFF
TGTGCCAGCAGCCAAGGTTGGGACAGCTCCTACAATGAGCAGTTCTTC
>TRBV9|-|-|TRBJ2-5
CASSSEFGVGQETQYF
TGTGCCAGCAGCTCAGAGTTCGGGGTGGGCCAAGAGACCCAGTACTTC
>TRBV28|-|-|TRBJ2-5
CASSLGSRAGETQYF
TGTGCCAGCAGTTTGGGTTCGCGCGCCGGGGAGACCCAGTACTTC
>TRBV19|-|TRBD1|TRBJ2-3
CASSAEDRGEEDTQYF
TGTGCCAGTAGTGCAGAGGACAGGGGAGAGGAAGATACGCAGTATTTT
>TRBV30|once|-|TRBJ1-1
CAWSVVPTWNTEAFF
TGTGCCTGGAGTGTGGTCCCGACATGGAACACTGAAGCTTTCTTT
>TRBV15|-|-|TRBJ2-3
CATSSHRGISTDTQYF
TGTGCCACCAGCAGCCACAGAGGGATAAGCACAGATACGCAGTATTTT
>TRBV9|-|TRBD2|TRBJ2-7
CASSRSGEVSYEQYF
TGTGCCAGCAGCCGTAGCGGGGAGGTGTCCTACGAGCAGTACTTC
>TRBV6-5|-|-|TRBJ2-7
CASTDSYEQYF
TGTGCCAGCACTGACAGCTACGAGCAGTACTTC
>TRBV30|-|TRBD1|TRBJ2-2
CACLPGTGNGELFF
TGTGCCTGCCTACCCGGGACAGGGAACGGGGAGCTGTTTTTT